The 2 T cell receptor beta chains below all came from one sample that was sequenced in a study of T cells in Graves' hyperthyroidism and ophthalmopathy. What was amplified from RNA transcripts were TCR beta CDR3 regions. A first-round RT-PCR of the TCR CDR3 used the HTBI primer set. MiXCR, applied by TCRdb to the multiplex PCR reads, yields one record per CDR3 protein. This table has over 300,000 distinct CDR3 sequences, approximately 15% appearing once. Material for sequencing was blood. The receptor set was obtained from a middle-aged woman with Graves' ophthalmopathy.

This clonotype was found many times. The gene calls are TRBV6-5 and TRBJ2-1, with D perhaps matching TRBD1 (6 bases). Deletions cut 5 bases from V and 5 bases from J, with 16 bases between. The CDR3 length is 15 residues. CDR1 and CDR2 from the germline V gene are MNHEY and SVGAGI. CDR3 bases: TGTGCCAGCAGTCGGTACAGGGATACCCACAATGAGCAGTTCTTC. Residues: CASSRYRDTHNEQFF.

This clonotype was seen many times. The rearrangement links TRBV6-1 to TRBJ1-4, with D perhaps TRBD1 (5 bases). Germline values: CDR1 MNHNS, CDR2 SASEGT. V gave up 6 bases and J gave up 5 bases, with 13 bases separating them. This CDR3 is built from 14 residues. CDR3 residues: CASSRAGQNEKLFF. The CDR3 nucleotides read TGTGCCAGCAGCAGGGCAGGGCAAAATGAAAAACTGTTTTTT.